These 8 T cell receptor beta chains originate from one sample sequenced in a study of CD8 T cells in ankylosing spondylitis. From the 5' RACE reads, TCRdb called clonotypes with MiXCR, one entry per CDR3 protein. The sample has 25,000 to 35,000 distinct CDR3 sequences; more than 25% are singletons. The sequenced sample consisted of synovial fluid, either unsorted or a sorted T cell fraction (not recorded which). The receptors stem from a male donor with ankylosing spondylitis.

This clonotype was observed a few times. This CDR3 reads CASSLIGASGVDTQYF. CDR3 in DNA: TGTGCCAGCAGCTTAATAGGGGCTAGCGGGGTAGATACGCAGTATTTT. The chain joins TRBV7-8 to TRBJ2-3; TRBD2 matches 9 bases. Per germline, CDR1 SGHVS and CDR2 FQNEAQ. The CDR3 extends over 16 amino acids. V dropped 2 bases and J dropped 5; count of bases not matched to a gene: 8.

This chain uses TRBV7-7 with TRBJ2-5; D possibly corresponds to TRBD2 (5 bases). The ends were cut back, 2 bases at V and 2 bases at J, with 12 bases in the middle. The germline V gene encodes CDR1 SSHAT and CDR2 FNYEAQ (reference sequence). The CDR3 consists of 15 residues. The CDR3 nucleotides are TGTGCCAGCAGCTTATCTAATTCGGGGCAAGAGACCCAGTACTTC. Protein: CASSLSNSGQETQYF.

In this sample, this clonotype turned up a few times. This chain uses TRBV20-1 with TRBJ2-1; TRBD2 might be the D (6 bases). The CDR3 is 16 amino acids. V dropped 3 bases and J dropped 7 bases, with 22 bases sitting between them. Germline CDR1 and CDR2: DFQATT and SNEGSKA (reference sequence). The CDR3 DNA reads as TGCAGTGCTAGTCCCCAATTAGCGGTCTTTGTGAATGAGCAGTTCTTC. Its translation: CSASPQLAVFVNEQFF.

The chain couples TRBV29-1 to TRBJ1-5; the D is unclear. V lost 1 base, J lost 5 bases, and 6 bases lay in between. Germline V CDR1 and CDR2: SQVTM, ANQGSEA. The CDR3 contains 12 residues. The CDR3 is CSVEVTYQPQHF. Here the CDR3 DNA reads TGCAGCGTTGAAGTAACATATCAGCCCCAGCATTTT.

This clonotype was detected a few times. V is TRBV27 and J is TRBJ2-7; 8 bases fit TRBD2. V lost 5 bases to trimming and J lost 2 bases; unmatched junction nucleotides: 5. Germline V gene data show CDR1 as MNHEY and CDR2 as SMNVEV (reference sequence). CDR3 size: 14 residues. This chain's CDR3 is CASSSGRYPYEQYV. The DNA for the CDR3 is TGTGCCAGCAGTAGCGGGAGATACCCCTACGAGCAGTACGTC.

The CDR3 here is CASSEVLAGVETQYF. The CDR3 DNA follows: TGCGCCAGCAGTGAGGTATTAGCGGGAGTGGAGACCCAGTACTTC. The rearrangement joins TRBV10-1 to TRBJ2-5, with 9 bases that match TRBD2. CDR3 size: 15 residues. With V trimmed by 2 bases and J by 5 bases, 6 bases remained unmatched. Germline V gene data show CDR1 as WNHNN and CDR2 as SYGVQD (reference sequence).

The sample holds one count of this clonotype. The chain is built from TRBV7-9 and TRBJ2-5; tentatively, D is TRBD2 (5 bases). Trimming pared 1 base from V and 2 bases from J, leaving 8 bases between. CDR1 is SEHNR and CDR2 is FQNEAQ in the germline V gene (reference sequence). The CDR3 contains 14 residues. The CDR3 sequence is CASSLVRGQETQYF. DNA for the CDR3: TGTGCCAGCAGCTTAGTTCGGGGTCAAGAGACCCAGTACTTC.

The chain uses TRBV11-2 and TRBJ2-5; 13 bases align to TRBD2. Germline lookup yields CDR1 SGHAT and CDR2 FQNNGV. The CDR3 totals 18 residues. V lost 1 base, J lost 5 bases, and 10 bases stayed unmatched. The CDR3, as DNA: TGTGCCAGCAGCTTAGGGGGGGGACTAGCGGGATCTGGCGAGACCCAGTACTTC. Encoded protein: CASSLGGGLAGSGETQYF.